This entry is about one T cell receptor (beta chain). The data derive from a study of blood T cell repertoires in COVID-19. Study-level information: COVID-19 samples from acute and convalescent phases originated in the United States, Italy and Spain. T cells, B-cell-depleted T cells, or PBMCs provided the cDNA or gDNA that served as material.

V lost 5 bases and J 5 bases, leaving 18 bases between the germline ends. The CDR3 runs to 15 residues. The germline CDR1 and CDR2 sequences are SGHTA and FQGNSA. In the original analysis: Researchers report that nucleated cell counts were estimated from reference gene primer amplification. Using immunoSEQ multiplex PCR, the repertoire was profiled, and TCRdb retains in-frame clones only, with some absent. V, J and clone size are taken as reported in that table, and D and trimming were inferred from the DNA itself. This table holds some 150,000 clones, about nine tenths found once. The TCR sequence derives from a man over 45 with active or convalescent COVID-19. What was sequenced was peripheral blood. The rearrangement joins TRBV7-2 to TRBJ2-5; maybe TRBD2 (6 bases). The CDR3 protein is CASSGPAAGLETQYF. CDR3 DNA: TGTGCCAGCAGCGGACCAGCCGCGGGGTTGGAGACCCAGTACTTC.